The 2 T cell receptor beta chains given below trace back to one sample, sequenced in a study of CD8 T cells in Susac syndrome. RNA amounts of roughly 0.45 to 1 ug underwent reverse transcription with random hexamers. TCRdb fed the immunoSEQ multiplex PCR reads into MiXCR, producing one record per CDR3 protein. This repertoire shows around 190,000 distinct CDR3 sequences, under 95% found once; its top ten account for approximately 0.1%. What was sequenced was CD4+ T cells from PBMCs. The receptors were gathered from a human donor in good health.

Comment on this clonotype: At one end the junction does not follow the germline gene, possibly because of a read error. The J gene is TRBJ2-3, the V gene TRBV7-7; 8 bases line up with TRBD1. This CDR3 comprises 15 residues. CDR1 is SSHAT, CDR2 FNYEAQ, per germline (reference sequence). CDR3 protein: CASSTTGAITDTQYF. CDR3 nucleotide sequence: TGTGCTAGCAGCACGACAGGGGCCATCACAGATACGCAGTATTTT.

CDR3 nucleotide sequence: TGCGCCAGCAGCGGGACAAACAGGAACACTGAAGCTTTCTTT. Translation: CASSGTNRNTEAFF. The chain employs TRBV5-1 and TRBJ1-1; D may be TRBD1 (6 bases). The CDR3 loop spans 14 amino acids. V lost 4 bases, J lost 1 base, and 11 bases lay in between. Germline lookup yields CDR1 SGHRS and CDR2 YFSETQ. The full variable domain, its missing parts supplied by reference TRBV5-1 and TRBJ1-1, is KAGVTQTPRYLIKTRGQQVTLSCSPISGHRSVSWYQQTPGQGLQFLFEYFSETQRNKGNFPGRFSGRQFSNSRSEMNVSTLELGDSALYLCASSGTNRNTEAFFGQGTRLTVV.